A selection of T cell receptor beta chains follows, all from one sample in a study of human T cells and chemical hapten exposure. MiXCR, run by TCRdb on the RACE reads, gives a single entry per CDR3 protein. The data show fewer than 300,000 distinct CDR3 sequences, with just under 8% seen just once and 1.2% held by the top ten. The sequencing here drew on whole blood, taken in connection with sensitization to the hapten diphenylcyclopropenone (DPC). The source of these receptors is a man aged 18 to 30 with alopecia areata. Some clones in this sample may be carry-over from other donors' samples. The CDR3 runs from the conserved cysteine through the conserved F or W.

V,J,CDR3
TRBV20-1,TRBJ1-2,CSALTQGADYGYTF
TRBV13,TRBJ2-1,CASSPYRVMNEQFF
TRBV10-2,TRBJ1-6,CASSVGVLSYNSPLHF
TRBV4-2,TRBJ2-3,CASSQVTSGTDTQYF
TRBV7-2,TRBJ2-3,CASSTRGGLTDTRYF
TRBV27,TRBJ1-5,CASSLAGYGNQPQHF
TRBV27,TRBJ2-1,CASSLLGAGDLSAYNEQFF
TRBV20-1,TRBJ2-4,CSATGQTKGNIQYF
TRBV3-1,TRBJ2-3,CASSQGLAGAWGTQYF
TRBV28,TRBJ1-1,CASIRNTEAFF
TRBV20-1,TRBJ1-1,CSAIQGGTEAFF
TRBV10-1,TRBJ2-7,CASSAFVALAGSEQYF
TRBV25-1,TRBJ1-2,CASSDGGRHYGYTF
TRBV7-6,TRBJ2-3,CASSPSGGRSDTQYF
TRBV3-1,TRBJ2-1,CASSQDRWGQARNLEQFF
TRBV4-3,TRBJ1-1,CASSQRQGRVSEAFF
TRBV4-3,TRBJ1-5,CASTFRLSGVASNQPQHF
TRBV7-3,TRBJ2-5,CASSSDRGSETQYF
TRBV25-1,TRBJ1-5,CASSEWRQLQPQHF
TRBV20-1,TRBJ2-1,CSAPTSENYNEQFF
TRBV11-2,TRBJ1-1,CASSLRTADTEAFF
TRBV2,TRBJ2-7,CASSEEGASYEQYF
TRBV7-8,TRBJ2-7,CASTTPQGIHEQYF
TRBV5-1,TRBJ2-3,CASSLRLAFFTDTQYF
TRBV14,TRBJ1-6,CASSQDYTGVASPLHF
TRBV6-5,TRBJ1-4,CASSDSAPPTNEKLFF
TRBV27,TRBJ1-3,CARDRVNTIYF
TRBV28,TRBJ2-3,CASSFKPGTGTDTQYF
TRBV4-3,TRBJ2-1,CASSQPSSGARTAEQFF
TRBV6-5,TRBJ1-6,CASSYYISSYNSPLHF
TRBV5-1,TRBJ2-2,CASSPQMNTGELFF
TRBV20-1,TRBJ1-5,CSASDSTSNQPQHF
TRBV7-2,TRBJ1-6,CASSRGWGSSYNSPLHF
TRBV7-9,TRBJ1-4,CASSLVNDGIDEKLFF
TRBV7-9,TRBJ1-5,CASSSSGGSNQPQHF
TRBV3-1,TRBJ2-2,CASSPLTGSGELFF
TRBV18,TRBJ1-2,CASSPADYGYTF
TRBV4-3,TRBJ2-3,CASSHGFDTQYF
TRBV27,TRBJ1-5,CASSLHYRQPQHF
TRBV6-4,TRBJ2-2,CASRGTENTGELFF
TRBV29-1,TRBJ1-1,CSGGGQNTEAFF
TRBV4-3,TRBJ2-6,CASSQVYRGRDEGANVLTF
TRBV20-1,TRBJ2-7,CSAPGTGTNEQYF
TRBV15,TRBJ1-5,CATSRQGGQPQHF
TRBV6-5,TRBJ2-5,CASSLDRARKTQYF
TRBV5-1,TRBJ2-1,CASSLAPGLNNEQFF
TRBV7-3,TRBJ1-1,CASTRGENTEAFF
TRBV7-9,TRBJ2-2,CASSSRDKNTGELFF
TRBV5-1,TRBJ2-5,CASSSSKSLGKETQYF
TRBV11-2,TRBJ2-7,CASSLSYPGKSDEQYF
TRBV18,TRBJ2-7,CASSPPGQGGYEQYF
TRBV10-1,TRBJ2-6,CASGGSRDRSYVLTF
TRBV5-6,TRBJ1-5,CASSWGSNQPQHF
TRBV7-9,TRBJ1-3,CASSYGRFSGNTIYF
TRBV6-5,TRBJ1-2,CASSYTFSSTTNYGYTF
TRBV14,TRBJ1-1,CASSWGTGSEAFF
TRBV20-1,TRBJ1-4,CSASPTGTPEKLFF